This T cell receptor (beta chain) is from a study of beta chain features in type 1 diabetes. Study results and limitations: Patients showed naive, central memory and Treg TCRB repertoires that appeared more similar than those of healthy donors.

Reverse transcribing all isolated RNA meant expressed TCRB transcripts were sequenced. Method: immunoSEQ multiplex PCR; TCRdb's copy keeps in-frame clones and lacks some. The sample has approximately 170,000 clones, approximately 9.1% seen once. CDR1 SGHTA and CDR2 FQGTGA come from the germline V gene. Trimming stripped 0 bases from V and 6 bases from J, with 15 bases between. This CDR3 has 15 amino acids. This clone was seen more than once but under ten times. Antigen unknown. One heparinised blood draw averaging roughly 100 mL was given by each donor. Using CD45RO/CCR7/CD25/CD127/CD95/CD27, CD4+ naive, central memory, regulatory and stem cell-like memory cells were sorted.

The material sequenced was central memory CD4+ T cells from blood. This rearrangement joins TRBV7-3 to TRBJ2-7; weak D call: TRBD2 (6 bases). This TCR was recovered from a woman younger than 35 in good health. The CDR3 reads CASSLTGNGGGEQYF. Here the CDR3 DNA reads TGTGCCAGCAGCTTAACTGGCAATGGGGGAGGCGAGCAGTACTTC. The variable domain in full, with the rest retrieved from reference TRBV7-3 and TRBJ2-7, is GAGVSQTPSNKVTEKGKYVELRCDPISGHTALYWYRQSLGQGPEFLIYFQGTGAADDSGLPNDRFFAVRPEGSVSTLKIQRTERGDSAVYLCASSLTGNGGGEQYFGPGTRLTVT.